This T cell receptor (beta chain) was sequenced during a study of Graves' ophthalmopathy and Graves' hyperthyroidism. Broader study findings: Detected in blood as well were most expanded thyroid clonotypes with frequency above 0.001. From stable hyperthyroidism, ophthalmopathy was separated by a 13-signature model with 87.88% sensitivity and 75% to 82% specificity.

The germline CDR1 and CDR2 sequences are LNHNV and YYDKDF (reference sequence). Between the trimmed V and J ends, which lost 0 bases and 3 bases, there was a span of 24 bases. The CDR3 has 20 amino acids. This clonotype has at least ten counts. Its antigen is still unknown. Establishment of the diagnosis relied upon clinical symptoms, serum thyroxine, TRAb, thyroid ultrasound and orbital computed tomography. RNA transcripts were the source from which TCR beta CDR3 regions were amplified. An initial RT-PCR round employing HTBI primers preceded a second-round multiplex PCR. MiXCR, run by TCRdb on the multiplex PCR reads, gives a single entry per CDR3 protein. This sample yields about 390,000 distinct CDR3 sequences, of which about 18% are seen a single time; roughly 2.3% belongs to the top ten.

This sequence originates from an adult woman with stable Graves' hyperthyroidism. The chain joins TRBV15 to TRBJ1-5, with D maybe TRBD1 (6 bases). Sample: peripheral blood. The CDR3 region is CATSRDRTPGAGTYNQPQHF. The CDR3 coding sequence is TGTGCCACCAGCAGAGATAGGACCCCGGGGGCAGGTACCTACAATCAGCCCCAGCATTTT.